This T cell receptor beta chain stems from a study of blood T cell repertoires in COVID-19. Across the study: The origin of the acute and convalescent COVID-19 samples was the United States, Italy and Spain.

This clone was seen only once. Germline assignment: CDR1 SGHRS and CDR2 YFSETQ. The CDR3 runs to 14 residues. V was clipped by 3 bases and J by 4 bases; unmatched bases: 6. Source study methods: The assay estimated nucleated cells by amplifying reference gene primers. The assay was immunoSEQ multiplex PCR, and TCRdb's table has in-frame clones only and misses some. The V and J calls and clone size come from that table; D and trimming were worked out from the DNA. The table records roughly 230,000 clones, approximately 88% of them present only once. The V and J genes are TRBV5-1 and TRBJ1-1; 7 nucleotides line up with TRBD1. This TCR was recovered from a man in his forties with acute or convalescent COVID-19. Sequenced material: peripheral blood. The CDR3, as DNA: TGCGCCAGCAGCTCAACAGGGGATGGCACTGAAGCTTTCTTT. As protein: CASSSTGDGTEAFF. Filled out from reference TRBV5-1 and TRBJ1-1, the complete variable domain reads KAGVTQTPRYLIKTRGQQVTLSCSPISGHRSVSWYQQTPGQGLQFLFEYFSETQRNKGNFPGRFSGRQFSNSRSEMNVSTLELGDSALYLCASSSTGDGTEAFFGQGTRLTVV.